What follows are 5 T cell receptor beta chains derived from one specimen sequenced in a study of blood T cell repertoires in COVID-19. Profiling relied on immunoSEQ multiplex PCR, and the TCRdb table lists in-frame clones only, not all of them. The sample includes hundreds of thousands of clones, about 88% of them seen just once. Input material: PBMCs or T cells enriched from blood (not recorded which). All receptors come from a woman aged 25 to 39 who had recovered from COVID-19.

The chain has TRBV30 and TRBJ1-1; 8 bases are a match to TRBD1. Germline V gene sequence: CDR1 GTSNPN, CDR2 SVGIG (reference sequence). This CDR3 has 14 residues. V was clipped by 2 bases and J by 5 bases; unmatched bases: 7. The CDR3 DNA sequence: TGTGCCTGGAGTCCCTACAGGGGGGAGACTGAAGCTTTCTTT. Protein: CAWSPYRGETEAFF.

The V gene is TRBV28, the J gene TRBJ1-2; 9 nucleotides line up with TRBD1. Germline values: CDR1 MDHEN, CDR2 SYDVKM. The CDR3 consists of 16 residues. Trimming cost V 5 bases and J 3 bases; bases outside gene matches: 10. The CDR3 sequence is CASSPLGTGSDYGYTF. CDR3 bases: TGTGCCAGCAGTCCACTTGGGACAGGGAGTGACTATGGCTACACCTTC.

V usage is TRBV18 and J usage is TRBJ2-7; 8 bases match TRBD1. CDR1 and CDR2 (germline): KGHSH, LQKENI. V dropped 2 bases and J dropped 4; count of bases not matched to a gene: 7. The CDR3 sequence is 15 residues long. DNA of the CDR3: TGTGCCAGCTCACCATATCCGGGACAGGCTTACGAGCAGTACTTC. Its protein is CASSPYPGQAYEQYF.

The chain carries TRBV2 and TRBJ1-6; D perhaps matches TRBD1 (6 bases). Trimming took off 3 bases at V and 10 bases at J, with 16 bases between the two ends. The germline CDR1 and CDR2 sequences are SNHLY and FYNNEI. This CDR3 comprises 15 residues. The CDR3 sequence: CASSDGGGQASPLHF. In nucleotides, the CDR3 is TGTGCCAGCAGTGATGGGGGCGGTCAAGCCTCACCCCTCCACTTT.

This chain links TRBV15 with TRBJ1-1, with 8 bases fitting TRBD1. The V gene's germline CDR1 is LNHNV and CDR2 YYDKDF (reference sequence). This CDR3 spans 17 amino acids. Losses at the gene ends were 0 bases for V and 5 bases for J; bases not matched to a gene: 11. Written as DNA, the CDR3 is TGTGCCACCAGCAGAGATAGGGGTCAGGGGGCGCGGACTGAAGCTTTCTTT. It codes for CATSRDRGQGARTEAFF.